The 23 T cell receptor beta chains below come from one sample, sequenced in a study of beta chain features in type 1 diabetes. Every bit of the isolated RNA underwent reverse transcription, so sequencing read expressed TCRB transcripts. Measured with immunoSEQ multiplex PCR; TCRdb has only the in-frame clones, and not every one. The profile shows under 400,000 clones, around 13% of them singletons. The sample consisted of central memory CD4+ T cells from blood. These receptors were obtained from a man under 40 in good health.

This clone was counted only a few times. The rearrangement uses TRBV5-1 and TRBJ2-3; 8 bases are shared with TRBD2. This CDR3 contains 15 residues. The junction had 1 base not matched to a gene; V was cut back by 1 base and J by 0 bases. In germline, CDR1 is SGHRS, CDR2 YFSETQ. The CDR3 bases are TGCGCCAGCAGCTTGACGGGGGGGAGCACAGATACGCAGTATTTT. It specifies CASSLTGGSTDTQYF.

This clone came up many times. The CDR3: CASSQPERGRPGDIQYF. The CDR3 DNA follows: TGCGCCAGCAGCCAACCGGAAAGAGGGAGGCCCGGGGACATTCAGTACTTC. The rearrangement uses TRBV4-1 and TRBJ2-4; D is possibly TRBD2 (6 bases). V was trimmed by 2 bases and J by 8 bases, leaving 22 bases between them. CDR1 MGHRA and CDR2 YSYEKL come from the germline V gene. This CDR3 is built from 17 residues.

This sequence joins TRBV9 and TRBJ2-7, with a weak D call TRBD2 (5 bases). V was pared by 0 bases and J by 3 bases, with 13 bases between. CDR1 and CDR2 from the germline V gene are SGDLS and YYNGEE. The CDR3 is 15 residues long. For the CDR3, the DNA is TGTGCCAGCAGCGTAGGGGAACTAGGCCACTACGAGCAGTACTTC. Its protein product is CASSVGELGHYEQYF.

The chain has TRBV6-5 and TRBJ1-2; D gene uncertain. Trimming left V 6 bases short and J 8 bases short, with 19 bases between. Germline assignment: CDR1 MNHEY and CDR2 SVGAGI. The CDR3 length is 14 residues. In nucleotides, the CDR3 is TGTGCCAGCAGCCTGGATAGCGGCCCGAGGGGCTACACCTTC. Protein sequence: CASSLDSGPRGYTF.

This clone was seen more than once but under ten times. CDR3 residues: CAGRDRGIFTNTGELFF. The CDR3 region has the DNA TGTGCCGGCCGGGACAGGGGGATTTTTACGAACACCGGGGAGCTGTTTTTT. The rearrangement joins TRBV30 to TRBJ2-2; 11 nucleotides agree with TRBD1. The CDR3 covers 17 residues. Trimming at V came to 8 bases and at J to 0 bases, leaving 11 bases not matched to a gene. Germline lookup yields CDR1 GTSNPN and CDR2 SVGIG (reference sequence).

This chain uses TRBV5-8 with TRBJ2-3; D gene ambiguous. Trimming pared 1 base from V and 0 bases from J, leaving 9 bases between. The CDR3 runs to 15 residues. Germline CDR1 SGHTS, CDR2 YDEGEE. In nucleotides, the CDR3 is TGTGCCAGCAGCTTGCTGGGAACTAGCACAGATACGCAGTATTTT. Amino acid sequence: CASSLLGTSTDTQYF.

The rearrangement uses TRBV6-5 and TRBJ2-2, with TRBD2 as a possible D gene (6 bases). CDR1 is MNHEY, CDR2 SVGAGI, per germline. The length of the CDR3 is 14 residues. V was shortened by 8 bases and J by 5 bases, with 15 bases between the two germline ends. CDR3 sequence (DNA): TGTGCCAGCGCTGGCGGGAAGGGTACCGGGGAGCTGTTTTTT. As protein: CASAGGKGTGELFF.

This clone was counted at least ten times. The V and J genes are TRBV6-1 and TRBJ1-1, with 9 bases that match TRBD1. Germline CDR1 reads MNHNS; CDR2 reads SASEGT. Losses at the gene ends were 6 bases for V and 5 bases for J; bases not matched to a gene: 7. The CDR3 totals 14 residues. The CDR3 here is CASRRTGVDTEAFF. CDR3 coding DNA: TGTGCCAGCAGGAGGACAGGGGTTGATACTGAAGCTTTCTTT.

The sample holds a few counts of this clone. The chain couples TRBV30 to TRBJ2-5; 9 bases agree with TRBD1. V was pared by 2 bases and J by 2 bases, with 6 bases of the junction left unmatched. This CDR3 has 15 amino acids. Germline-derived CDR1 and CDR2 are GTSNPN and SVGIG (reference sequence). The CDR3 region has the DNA TGTGCCTGGAGTTTTGGACAGGGGAGACAAGAGACCCAGTACTTC. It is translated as CAWSFGQGRQETQYF.

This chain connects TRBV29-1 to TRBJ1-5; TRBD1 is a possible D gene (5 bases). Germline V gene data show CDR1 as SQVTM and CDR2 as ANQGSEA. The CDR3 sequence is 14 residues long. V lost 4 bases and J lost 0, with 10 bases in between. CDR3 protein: CSVVLGTSNQPQHF. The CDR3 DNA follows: TGCAGCGTTGTCTTAGGGACTAGCAATCAGCCCCAGCATTTT.

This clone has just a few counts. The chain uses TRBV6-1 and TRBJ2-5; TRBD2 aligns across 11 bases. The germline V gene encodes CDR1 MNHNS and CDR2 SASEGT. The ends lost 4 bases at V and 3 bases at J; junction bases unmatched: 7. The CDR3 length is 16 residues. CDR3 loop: CASSAYSGGAKETQYF. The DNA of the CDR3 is TGTGCCAGCAGTGCCTATAGCGGGGGGGCTAAAGAGACCCAGTACTTC.

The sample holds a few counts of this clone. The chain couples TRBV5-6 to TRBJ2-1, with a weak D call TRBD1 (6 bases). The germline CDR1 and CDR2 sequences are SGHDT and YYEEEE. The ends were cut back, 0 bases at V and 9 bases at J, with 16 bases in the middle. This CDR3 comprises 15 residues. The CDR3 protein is CASSLELTGSGEQFF. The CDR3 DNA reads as TGTGCCAGCAGCTTGGAGCTAACAGGGTCGGGTGAGCAGTTCTTC.

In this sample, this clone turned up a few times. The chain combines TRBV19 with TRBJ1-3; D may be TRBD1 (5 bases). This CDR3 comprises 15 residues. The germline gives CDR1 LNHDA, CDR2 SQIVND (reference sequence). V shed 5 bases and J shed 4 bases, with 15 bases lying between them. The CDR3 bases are TGTGCCAGTAGTGAAGACACACAGGTCGGAAACACCATATATTTT. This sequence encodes CASSEDTQVGNTIYF.

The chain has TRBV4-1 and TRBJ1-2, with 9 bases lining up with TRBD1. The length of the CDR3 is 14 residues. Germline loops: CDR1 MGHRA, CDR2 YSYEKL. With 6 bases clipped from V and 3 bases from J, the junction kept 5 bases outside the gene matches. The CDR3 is CASRRTGEDYGYTF. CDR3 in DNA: TGCGCCAGCAGACGGACAGGGGAGGACTATGGCTACACCTTC.

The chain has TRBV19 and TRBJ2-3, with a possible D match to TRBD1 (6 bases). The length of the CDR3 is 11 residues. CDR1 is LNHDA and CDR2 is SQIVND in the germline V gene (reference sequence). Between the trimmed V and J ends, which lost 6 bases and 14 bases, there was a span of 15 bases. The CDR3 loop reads CASRFRGEWYF. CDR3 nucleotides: TGTGCCAGTAGGTTCAGGGGAGAGTGGTATTTT.

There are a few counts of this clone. CDR3 coding DNA: TGTGCCAGCAGCTTAGGGCAGCCCACCGGGGAGCTGTTTTTT. Its protein product is CASSLGQPTGELFF. J is TRBJ2-2 and V is TRBV7-9; no definite D call. The germline V gene has CDR1 SEHNR and CDR2 FQNEAQ (reference sequence). The V and J ends lost 1 base and 4 bases respectively, with 7 bases between them. The CDR3 has 14 residues.

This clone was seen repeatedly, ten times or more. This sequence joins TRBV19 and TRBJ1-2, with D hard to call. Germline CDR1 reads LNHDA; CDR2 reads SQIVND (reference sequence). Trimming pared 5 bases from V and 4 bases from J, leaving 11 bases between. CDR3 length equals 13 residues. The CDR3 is CASSVDLFYGYTF. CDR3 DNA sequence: TGTGCCAGTAGTGTTGATTTATTCTATGGCTACACCTTC.

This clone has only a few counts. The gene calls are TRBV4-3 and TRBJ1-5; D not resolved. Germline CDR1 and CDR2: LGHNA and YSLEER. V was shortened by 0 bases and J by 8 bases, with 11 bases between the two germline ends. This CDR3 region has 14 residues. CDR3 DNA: TGCGCCAGCAGCCAAGATTTGGAGGGTAAGCCCCAGCATTTT. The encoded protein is CASSQDLEGKPQHF.

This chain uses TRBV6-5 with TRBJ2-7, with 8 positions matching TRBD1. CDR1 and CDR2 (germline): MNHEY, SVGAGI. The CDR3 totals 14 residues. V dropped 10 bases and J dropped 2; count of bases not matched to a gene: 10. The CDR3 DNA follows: TGTGCCACCTCTAACCGACAGGGGACCTACGAGCAGTACTTC. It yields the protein CATSNRQGTYEQYF.

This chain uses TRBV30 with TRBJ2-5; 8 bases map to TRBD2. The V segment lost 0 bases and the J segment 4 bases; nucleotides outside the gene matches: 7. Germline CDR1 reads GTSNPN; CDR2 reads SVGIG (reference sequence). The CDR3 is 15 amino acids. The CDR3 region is CAWSVRGAGVETQYF. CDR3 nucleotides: TGTGCCTGGAGTGTACGGGGAGCGGGAGTAGAGACCCAGTACTTC.

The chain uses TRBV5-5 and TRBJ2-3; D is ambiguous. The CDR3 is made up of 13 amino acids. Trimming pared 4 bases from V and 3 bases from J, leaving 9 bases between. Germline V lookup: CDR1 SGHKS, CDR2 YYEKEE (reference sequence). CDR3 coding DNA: TGTGCCAGCAGCCAAGCTGGGACAGATACGCAGTATTTT. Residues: CASSQAGTDTQYF.

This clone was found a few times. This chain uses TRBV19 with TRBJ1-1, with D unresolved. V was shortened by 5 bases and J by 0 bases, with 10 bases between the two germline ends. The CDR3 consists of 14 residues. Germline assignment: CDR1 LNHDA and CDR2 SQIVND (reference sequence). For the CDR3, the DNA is TGTGCCAGTAGTTTGGAGCAAATGAACACTGAAGCTTTCTTT. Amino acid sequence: CASSLEQMNTEAFF.

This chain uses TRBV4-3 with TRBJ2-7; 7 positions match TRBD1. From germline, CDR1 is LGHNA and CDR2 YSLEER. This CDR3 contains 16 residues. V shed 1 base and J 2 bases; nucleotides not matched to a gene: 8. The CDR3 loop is CASSQVSGQATYEQYF. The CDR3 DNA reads TGCGCCAGCAGCCAAGTATCAGGACAGGCTACCTACGAGCAGTACTTC.